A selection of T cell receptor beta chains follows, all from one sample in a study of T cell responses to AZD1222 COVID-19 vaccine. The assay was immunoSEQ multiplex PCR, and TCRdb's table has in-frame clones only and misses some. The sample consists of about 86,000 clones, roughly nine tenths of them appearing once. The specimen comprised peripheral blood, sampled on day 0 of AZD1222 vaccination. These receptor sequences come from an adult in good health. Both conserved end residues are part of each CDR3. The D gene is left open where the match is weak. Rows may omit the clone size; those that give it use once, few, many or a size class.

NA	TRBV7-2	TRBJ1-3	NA	CASSLVGNTIYF	TGTGCCAGCAGCTTAGTGGGAAACACCATATATTTT
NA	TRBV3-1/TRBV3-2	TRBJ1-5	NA	CASSPGDNQPQHF	TGTGCCAGCAGCCCCGGAGACAATCAGCCCCAGCATTTT
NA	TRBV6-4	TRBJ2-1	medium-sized	CASSDTDSHNEQFF	TGTGCCAGCAGTGACACTGACAGCCACAATGAGCAGTTCTTC
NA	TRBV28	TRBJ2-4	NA	CASSLEGRAKNIQYF	TGTGCCAGCAGTTTAGAGGGAAGAGCCAAAAACATTCAGTACTTC
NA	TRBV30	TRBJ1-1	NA	CAWSPYPGSPEAFF	TGTGCCTGGAGTCCCTACCCAGGGAGTCCTGAAGCTTTCTTT
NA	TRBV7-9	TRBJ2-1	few	CASSFGIDEQFF	TGTGCCAGCAGCTTTGGGATAGATGAGCAGTTCTTC
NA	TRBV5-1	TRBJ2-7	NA	CASSSMTPSYEQYF	TGCGCCAGCAGCTCGATGACACCCTCCTACGAGCAGTACTTC
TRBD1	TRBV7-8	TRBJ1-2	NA	CASSSGPGQGEGYGYTF	TGTGCCAGCAGCTCGGGTCCGGGACAGGGGGAGGGCTATGGCTACACCTTC
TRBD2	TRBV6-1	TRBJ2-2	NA	CASSDRLAGNSLIGELFF	TGTGCCAGCAGTGACAGACTAGCGGGGAACTCCCTCATTGGGGAGCTGTTTTTT
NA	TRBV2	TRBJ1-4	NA	CASTVTSGWEKLFF	TGTGCCAGCACAGTTACATCGGGGTGGGAAAAACTGTTTTTT
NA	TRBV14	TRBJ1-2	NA	CASSQSRAVTNYGYTF	TGTGCCAGCAGCCAGTCTCGGGCGGTAACTAACTATGGCTACACCTTC